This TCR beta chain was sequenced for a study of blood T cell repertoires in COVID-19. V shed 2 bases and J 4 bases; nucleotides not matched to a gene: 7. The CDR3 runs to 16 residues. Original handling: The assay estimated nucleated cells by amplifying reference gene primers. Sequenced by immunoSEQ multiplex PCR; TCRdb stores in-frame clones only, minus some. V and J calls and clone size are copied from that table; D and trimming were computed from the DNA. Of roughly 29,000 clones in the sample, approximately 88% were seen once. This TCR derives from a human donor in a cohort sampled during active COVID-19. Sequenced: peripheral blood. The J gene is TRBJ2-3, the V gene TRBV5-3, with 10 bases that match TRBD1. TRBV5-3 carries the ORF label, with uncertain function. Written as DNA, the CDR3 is TGTGCCAGAAGCTTCCCCCGACAGGGGGCGTCAGATACGCAGTATTTT. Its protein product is CARSFPRQGASDTQYF.